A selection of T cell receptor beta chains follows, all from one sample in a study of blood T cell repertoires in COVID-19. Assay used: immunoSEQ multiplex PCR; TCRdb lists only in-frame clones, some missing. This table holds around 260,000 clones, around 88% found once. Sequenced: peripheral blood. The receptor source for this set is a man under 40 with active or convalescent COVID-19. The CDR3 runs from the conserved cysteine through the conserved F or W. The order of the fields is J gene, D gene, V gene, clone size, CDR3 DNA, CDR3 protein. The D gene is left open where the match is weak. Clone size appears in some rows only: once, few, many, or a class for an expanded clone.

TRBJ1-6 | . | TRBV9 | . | TGTGCCAGCAGCGAAGCAGGGGTTGCGAGGAGTAATTCACCCCTCCACTTT | CASSEAGVARSNSPLHF
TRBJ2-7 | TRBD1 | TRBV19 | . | TGTGCCAGTAGCGAAGGGACAGCCTCCTACGAGCAGTACTTC | CASSEGTASYEQYF
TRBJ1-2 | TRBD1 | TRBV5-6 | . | TGTGCCAGCAGCGGGGGACAGGGGGCGTTTGGCTACACCTTC | CASSGGQGAFGYTF
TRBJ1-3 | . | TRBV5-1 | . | TGCGCCAGCAGCTTGTATCCCGACTCTGGTTTCTCTGGAAACACCATATATTTT | CASSLYPDSGFSGNTIYF
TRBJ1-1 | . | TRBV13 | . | TGTGCCAGCAGCTTTAATGTCAGAAACACTGAAGCTTTCTTT | CASSFNVRNTEAFF
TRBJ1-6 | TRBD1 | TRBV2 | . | TGTGCCAGTGCTCCGGGACAGCGCCCTTTGTCACCCCTCCACTTT | CASAPGQRPLSPLHF
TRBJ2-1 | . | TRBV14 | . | TGTGCCAGCAGCCAAGCTCCTCGGGCGGGGCAGTTCTTC | CASSQAPRAGQFF
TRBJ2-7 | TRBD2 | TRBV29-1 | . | TGCAGCGTTGAAGGGGAACCGGGACTATCCTACGAGCAGTACTTC | CSVEGEPGLSYEQYF
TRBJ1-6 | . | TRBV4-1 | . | TGCGCCAGCAGCCGAGAACAGGGTTTCAATTCACCCCTCCACTTT | CASSREQGFNSPLHF
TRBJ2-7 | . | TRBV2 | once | TGTGCCAGCAGTGAACGGCGTTTTCATGGGGACTGGGGCGAGCAGTACTTC | CASSERRFHGDWGEQYF
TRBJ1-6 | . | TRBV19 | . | TGTGCCAGTACCCACATCTGGCAGGGGACCCAGGGTATTGATTCACCCCTCCACTTT | CASTHIWQGTQGIDSPLHF
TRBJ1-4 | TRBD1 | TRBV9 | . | TGTGCCAGCAGCACCCTGACAGGGGATAATGAAAAACTGTTTTTT | CASSTLTGDNEKLFF
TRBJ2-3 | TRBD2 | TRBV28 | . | TGTGCCAGCACTAGCGGGGGGGCCGGAGATACGCAGTATTTT | CASTSGGAGDTQYF
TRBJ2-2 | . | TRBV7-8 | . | TGTGCCAGCAGCTTACGACTTCTTAACACCGGGGAGCTGTTTTTT | CASSLRLLNTGELFF
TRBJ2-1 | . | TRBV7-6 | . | TGTGCCAGCAGCTTAAATCCCGGGAACGGGGGTAACAATGAGCAGTTCTTC | CASSLNPGNGGNNEQFF